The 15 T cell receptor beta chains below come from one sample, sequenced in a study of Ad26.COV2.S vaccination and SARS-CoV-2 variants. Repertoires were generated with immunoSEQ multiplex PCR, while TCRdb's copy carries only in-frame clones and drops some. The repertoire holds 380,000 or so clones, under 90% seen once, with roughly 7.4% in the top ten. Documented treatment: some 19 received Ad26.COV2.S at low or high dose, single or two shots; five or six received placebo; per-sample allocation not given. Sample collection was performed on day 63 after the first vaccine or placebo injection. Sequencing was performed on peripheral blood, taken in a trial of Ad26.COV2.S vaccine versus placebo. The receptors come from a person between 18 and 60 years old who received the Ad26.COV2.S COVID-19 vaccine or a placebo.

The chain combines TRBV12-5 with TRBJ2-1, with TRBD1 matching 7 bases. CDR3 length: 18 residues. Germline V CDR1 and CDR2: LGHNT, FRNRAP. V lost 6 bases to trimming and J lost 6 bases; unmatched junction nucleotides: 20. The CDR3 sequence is CASGQEGQPLLSVNEQFF. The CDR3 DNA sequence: TGTGCTAGTGGGCAAGAGGGACAGCCCTTGTTATCGGTCAATGAGCAGTTCTTC.

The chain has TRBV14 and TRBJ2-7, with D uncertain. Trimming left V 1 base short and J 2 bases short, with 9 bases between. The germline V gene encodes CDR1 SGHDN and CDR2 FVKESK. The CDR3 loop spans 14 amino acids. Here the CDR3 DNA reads TGTGCCAGCAGCCAAGGGGTCGGTCCCTACGAGCAGTACTTC. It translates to CASSQGVGPYEQYF. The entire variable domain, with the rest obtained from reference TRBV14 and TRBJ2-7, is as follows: EAGVTQFPSHSVIEKGQTVTLRCDPISGHDNLYWYRRVMGKEIKFLLHFVKESKQDESGMPNNRFLAERTGGTYSTLKVQPAELEDSGVYFCASSQGVGPYEQYFGPGTRLTVT.

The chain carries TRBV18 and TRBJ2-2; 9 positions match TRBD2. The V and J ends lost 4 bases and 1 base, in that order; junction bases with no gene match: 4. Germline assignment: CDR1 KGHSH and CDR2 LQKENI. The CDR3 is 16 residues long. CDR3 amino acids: CASSRSSGRNTGELFF. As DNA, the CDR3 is TGTGCCAGCTCACGAAGTAGCGGGAGGAACACCGGGGAGCTGTTTTTT.

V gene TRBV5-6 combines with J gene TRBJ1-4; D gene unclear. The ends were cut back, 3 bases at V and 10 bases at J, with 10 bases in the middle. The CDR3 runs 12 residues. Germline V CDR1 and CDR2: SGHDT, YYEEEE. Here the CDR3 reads CASSYDVGKLFF. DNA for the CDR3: TGTGCCAGCAGCTATGACGTGGGAAAACTGTTTTTT.

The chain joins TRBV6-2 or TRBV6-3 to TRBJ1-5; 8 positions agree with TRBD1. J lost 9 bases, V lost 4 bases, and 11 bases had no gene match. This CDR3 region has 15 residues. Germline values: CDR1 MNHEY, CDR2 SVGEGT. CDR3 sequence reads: CASSLKTGGQLPQHF. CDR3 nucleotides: TGTGCCAGCAGTTTGAAAACAGGGGGTCAGTTGCCCCAGCATTTT.

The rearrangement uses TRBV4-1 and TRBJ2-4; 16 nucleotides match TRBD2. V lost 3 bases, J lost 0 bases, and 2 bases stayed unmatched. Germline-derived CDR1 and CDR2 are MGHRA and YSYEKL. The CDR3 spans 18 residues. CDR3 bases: TGCGCCAGCAGCCAGGGACTAGCGGGGGGGCGAGCCAAAAACATTCAGTACTTC. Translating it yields CASSQGLAGGRAKNIQYF.

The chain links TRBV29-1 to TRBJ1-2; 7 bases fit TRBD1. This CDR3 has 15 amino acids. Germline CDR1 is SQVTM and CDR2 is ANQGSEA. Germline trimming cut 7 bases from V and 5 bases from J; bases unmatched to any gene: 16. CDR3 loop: CSAVGGPDRSYGYTF. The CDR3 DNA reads TGCAGCGCTGTGGGGGGGCCGGACAGGTCATATGGCTACACCTTC.

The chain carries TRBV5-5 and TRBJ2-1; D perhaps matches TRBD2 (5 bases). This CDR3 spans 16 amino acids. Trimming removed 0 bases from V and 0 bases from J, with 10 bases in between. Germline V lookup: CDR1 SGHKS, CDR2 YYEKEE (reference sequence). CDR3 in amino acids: CASSLAAGSSYNEQFF. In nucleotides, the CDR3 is TGTGCCAGCAGCTTGGCCGCTGGGAGCTCCTACAATGAGCAGTTCTTC. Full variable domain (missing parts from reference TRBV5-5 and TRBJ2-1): DAGVTQSPTHLIKTRGQQVTLRCSPISGHKSVSWYQQVLGQGPQFIFQYYEKEERGRGNFPDRFSARQFPNYSSELNVNALLLGDSALYLCASSLAAGSSYNEQFFGPGTRLTVL.

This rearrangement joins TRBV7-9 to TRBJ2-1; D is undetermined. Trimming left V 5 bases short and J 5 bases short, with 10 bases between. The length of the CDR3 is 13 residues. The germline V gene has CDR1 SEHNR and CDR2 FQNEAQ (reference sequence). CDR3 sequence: CASSPDPHNEQFF. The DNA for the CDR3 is TGTGCCAGCAGCCCAGACCCCCACAATGAGCAGTTCTTC.

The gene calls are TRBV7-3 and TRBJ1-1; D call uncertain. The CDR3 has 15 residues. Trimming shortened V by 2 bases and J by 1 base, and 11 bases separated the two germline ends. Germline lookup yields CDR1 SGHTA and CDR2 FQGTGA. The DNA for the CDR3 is TGTGCCAGCAGCTTACTGCCAAGGGAGAACACTGAAGCTTTCTTT. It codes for CASSLLPRENTEAFF.

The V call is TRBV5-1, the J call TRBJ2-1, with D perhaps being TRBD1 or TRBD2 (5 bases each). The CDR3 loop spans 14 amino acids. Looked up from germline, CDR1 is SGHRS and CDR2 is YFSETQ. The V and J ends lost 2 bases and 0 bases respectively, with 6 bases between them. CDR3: CASSFGASYNEQFF. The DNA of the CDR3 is TGCGCCAGCAGCTTCGGGGCCTCCTACAATGAGCAGTTCTTC.

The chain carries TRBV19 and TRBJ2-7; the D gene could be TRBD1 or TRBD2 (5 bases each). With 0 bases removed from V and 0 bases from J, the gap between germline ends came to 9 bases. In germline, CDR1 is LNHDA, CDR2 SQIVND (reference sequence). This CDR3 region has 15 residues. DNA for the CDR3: TGTGCCAGTAGTATAGACAGGGACCACTCCTACGAGCAGTACTTC. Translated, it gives CASSIDRDHSYEQYF.

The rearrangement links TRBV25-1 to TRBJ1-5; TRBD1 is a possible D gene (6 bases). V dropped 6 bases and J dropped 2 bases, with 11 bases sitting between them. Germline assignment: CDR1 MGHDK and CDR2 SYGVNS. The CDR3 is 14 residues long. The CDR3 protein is CASRGAGGNQPQHF. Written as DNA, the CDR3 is TGTGCCAGCAGAGGGGCAGGGGGCAATCAGCCCCAGCATTTT. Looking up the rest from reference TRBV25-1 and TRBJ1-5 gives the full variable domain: EADIYQTPRYLVIGTGKKITLECSQTMGHDKMYWYQQDPGMELHLIHYSYGVNSTEKGDLSSESTVSRIRTEHFPLTLESARPSHTSQYLCASRGAGGNQPQHFGDGTRLSIL.

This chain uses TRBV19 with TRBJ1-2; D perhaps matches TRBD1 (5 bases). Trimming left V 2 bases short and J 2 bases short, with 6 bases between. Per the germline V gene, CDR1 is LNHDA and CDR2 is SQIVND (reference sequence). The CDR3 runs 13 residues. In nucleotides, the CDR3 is TGTGCCAGTAGTATATGGGGGAACTATGGCTACACCTTC. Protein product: CASSIWGNYGYTF.

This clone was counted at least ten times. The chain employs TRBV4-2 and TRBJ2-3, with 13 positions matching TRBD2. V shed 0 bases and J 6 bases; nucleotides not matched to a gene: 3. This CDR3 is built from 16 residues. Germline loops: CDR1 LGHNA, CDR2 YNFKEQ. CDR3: CASSQELAGGPDTQYF. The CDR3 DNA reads TGTGCCAGCAGCCAAGAACTAGCGGGGGGGCCGGATACGCAGTATTTT.